The T cell receptor (beta chain) under discussion was sequenced for a study of Ad26.COV2.S vaccination and SARS-CoV-2 variants. Across the whole study: Into the muscle, Ad26.COV2.S was dosed once or twice, 56 days apart.

Data came from immunoSEQ multiplex PCR; TCRdb stores just in-frame clones and leaves some out. The table shows around 450,000 clones, with roughly 87% occurring only once. Findings and limits, study-wide: Placebo recipients had lower spike-specific TCR breadth than vaccine recipients.

V was trimmed by 2 bases and J by 5 bases, leaving 16 bases between them. Per the germline V gene, CDR1 is MNHNS and CDR2 is SASEGT. There are 16 residues in the CDR3. On this clone: What it binds is unknown.

The treatment here: around 19 received Ad26.COV2.S at low or high dose, single or two shots; 5 received placebo; per-sample allocation not given. Sampling was performed 63 days after the first vaccine or placebo injection. It was an adult aged 18-55 years in Boston who was the donor. Sequenced material: peripheral blood, taken in a trial of Ad26.COV2.S vaccine versus placebo. The V gene is TRBV6-1, the J gene TRBJ1-3, with D unclear. This clonotype originated in a person between 18 and 59 years old who received the Ad26.COV2.S COVID-19 vaccine or a placebo. CDR3 nucleotide sequence: TGTGCCAGCAGTGAATTCGGCAGAACCACTCGAAACACCATATATTTT. Amino acid sequence: CASSEFGRTTRNTIYF.